This T cell receptor beta chain originates from a study of T cells in Graves' hyperthyroidism and ophthalmopathy. The study, taken as a whole, reports: Ophthalmopathy was separated from stable hyperthyroidism by a 13 V-J model.

This CDR3 contains 18 residues. Per germline, CDR1 SGHNT and CDR2 YENEEA. V dropped 1 base and J dropped 2; count of bases not matched to a gene: 4. Amplification of TCR beta CDR3 regions was performed using RNA transcripts as template. The HTBI set primed first-round TCR CDR3 RT-PCR. MiXCR, applied by TCRdb to the multiplex PCR reads, yields one record per CDR3 protein. The table includes roughly 360,000 distinct CDR3 sequences, approximately 15% detected once. A word on this clonotype: Its matching antigen is unknown.

Sequencing input: blood. This receptor was obtained from a man aged 25 to 40 with Graves' hyperthyroidism that later progressed to Graves' ophthalmopathy. The genes are TRBV11-3 and TRBJ2-2, with 13 bases fitting TRBD2. CDR3 in amino acids: CASSLVRLAGGNTGELFF. The CDR3 DNA reads as TGTGCCAGCAGCTTAGTCCGACTAGCGGGGGGTAACACCGGGGAGCTGTTTTTT.